This TCR beta chain was documented in a study of technical replicates of blood from a few donors. The CDR3 runs to 13 residues. Germline CDR1 SGHDN, CDR2 FVKESK. With 0 bases removed from V and 4 bases from J, the gap between germline ends came to 4 bases. This table comes from immunoSEQ multiplex PCR, and its TCRdb copy is limited to in-frame clones, with some not included. Here the sample spans around 79,000 clones, around 94% being singletons. The sample comprised T cells isolated from PBMCs. The receptor was derived from a human donor in good health. This chain uses TRBV14 with TRBJ2-1; no firm D call. This CDR3 is CASSQDLYNEQFF. DNA for the CDR3: TGTGCCAGCAGCCAAGATCTTTACAATGAGCAGTTCTTC.